The 32 T cell receptor beta chains in this list originate from one sample, sequenced in a study of shared clonotypes between healthy human individuals. Assay: immunoSEQ multiplex PCR; the TCRdb copy retains only in-frame clones and omits some. The table has some 2.1 million clones, 95% seen once. Sequencing was done on a sample of naive CD4+ T cells sorted from blood. Subset defined: CD45RA+ positively selected. The receptors here all came from a man between 18 and 35 years old in good health.

The chain links TRBV9 to TRBJ2-1, with D perhaps given as TRBD1 or TRBD2 (6 bases each). This CDR3 is built from 14 residues. The V gene's germline CDR1 is SGDLS and CDR2 YYNGEE. V was pared by 10 bases and J by 0 bases, with 14 bases between. CDR3 DNA: TGTGCCTCAGGGGCGACTAGCTCCTACAATGAGCAGTTCTTC. This codes for CASGATSSYNEQFF.

The chain combines TRBV11-3 with TRBJ2-3; no firm D call. V was shortened by 5 bases and J by 5 bases, with 8 bases between the two germline ends. The CDR3 extends over 12 amino acids. The germline V gene encodes CDR1 SGHNT and CDR2 YENEEA. CDR3 amino acids: CASSLGIDTQYF. The CDR3 nucleotides read TGTGCCAGCAGCCTAGGTATAGATACGCAGTATTTT.

This rearrangement joins TRBV10-3 to TRBJ2-2; 7 nucleotides agree with TRBD1. The CDR3 consists of 14 residues. Trimming at V came to 4 bases and at J to 5 bases, leaving 4 bases not matched to a gene. CDR1 is ENHRY and CDR2 is SYGVKD in the germline V gene. CDR3 sequence (DNA): TGTGCCATCAGTGGGGACAGAACGACCGGGGAGCTGTTTTTT. Protein: CAISGDRTTGELFF.

This sequence joins TRBV11-2 and TRBJ2-5; TRBD2 aligns across 7 bases. Germline CDR1 reads SGHAT; CDR2 reads FQNNGV. The CDR3 is 15 residues long. J gave up 4 bases and V 0 bases, and 5 bases lay outside the gene matches. In nucleotides, the CDR3 is TGTGCCAGCAGCTTAGAGGGCGGGAGAGGAGAGACCCAGTACTTC. Translating gives CASSLEGGRGETQYF.

The V and J genes are TRBV12-2 and TRBJ2-7; TRBD1, the table's D call, was not compared with the DNA. TRBV12-2 represents a pseudogene. This CDR3 is 15 amino acids long. CDR3 DNA: TGTGCAAGTCGCCTAGAGACAGGCCCCTCCTACGAGCAGTACTTC. This codes for CASRLETGPSYEQYF.

This clone was detected only once. The chain is built from TRBV10-3 and TRBJ1-1, with D unclear. CDR3 length equals 14 residues. CDR1 and CDR2 (germline): ENHRY, SYGVKD. Trimming removed 4 bases from V and 4 bases from J, with 13 bases in between. The CDR3 spells CAISAERVFTEAFF. In nucleotides, the CDR3 is TGTGCCATCAGTGCCGAACGGGTCTTCACTGAAGCTTTCTTT.

This chain joins TRBV9 and TRBJ2-1, with 10 bases aligning to TRBD2. This CDR3 has 15 amino acids. After removal of 2 bases from V and 8 bases from J, the junction contained 7 bases not matched to a gene. Germline CDR1 SGDLS, CDR2 YYNGEE. CDR3 nucleotides: TGTGCCAGCAGCGTCGGAGCGGGGGGGCCCGATGAGCAGTTCTTC. Protein: CASSVGAGGPDEQFF.

The rearrangement links TRBV6-1 to TRBJ2-1, with D perhaps matching TRBD1 (6 bases). The germline V gene encodes CDR1 MNHNS and CDR2 SASEGT. This CDR3 comprises 14 residues. V was trimmed by 7 bases and J by 4 bases, leaving 14 bases between them. In DNA form, the CDR3 reads TGTGCCAGCAAGGGGGACCCGTATTACAATGAGCAGTTCTTC. It codes for CASKGDPYYNEQFF.

The genes are TRBV6-5 and TRBJ2-7, with D perhaps being TRBD1 or TRBD2 (5 bases each). Deletions cut 5 bases from V and 2 bases from J, with 16 bases between. Per the germline V gene, CDR1 is MNHEY and CDR2 is SVGAGI. CDR3 length: 15 residues. The CDR3 nucleotides are TGTGCCAGCAGTACTTTCAGTGAGGGACCCTACGAGCAGTACTTC. It encodes CASSTFSEGPYEQYF.

The count of this clone is one. The chain recombines TRBV13 with TRBJ2-7; D unclear. Per the germline V gene, CDR1 is PRHDT and CDR2 is FYEKMQ (reference sequence). The CDR3 extends over 12 amino acids. Trimming stripped 3 bases from V and 3 bases from J, with 6 bases between. The CDR3 nucleotides read TGTGCCAGCAGCTTGCGAGGCTACGAGCAGTACTTC. The encoded protein is CASSLRGYEQYF.

The chain is built from TRBV29-1 and TRBJ2-3, with TRBD1 identical over 7 bases. V was clipped by 7 bases and J by 1 base; unmatched bases: 8. Germline-derived CDR1 and CDR2 are SQVTM and ANQGSEA. The CDR3 contains 14 residues. CDR3 amino acids: CSARWQGGTDTQYF. The CDR3 DNA reads TGCAGCGCCCGATGGCAGGGGGGCACAGATACGCAGTATTTT.

The chain combines TRBV20-1 with TRBJ2-1; no firm D call. Germline V gene lookup returns CDR1 DFQATT and CDR2 SNEGSKA (reference sequence). With 5 bases removed from V and 3 bases from J, the gap between germline ends came to 5 bases. CDR3 length: 11 residues. CDR3 sequence: CSAGLYNEQFF. In nucleotides, the CDR3 is TGCAGTGCTGGCCTCTACAATGAGCAGTTCTTC.

This sequence joins TRBV5-1 and TRBJ2-5; possibly TRBD1 for D (6 bases). Germline CDR1 SGHRS, CDR2 YFSETQ. The CDR3 loop spans 13 amino acids. V was pared by 6 bases and J by 1 base, with 10 bases between. In DNA form, the CDR3 reads TGCGCCAGCAACACAGGGTCCCAAGAGACCCAGTACTTC. Encoded protein: CASNTGSQETQYF. The full variable domain, with the rest looked up from reference TRBV5-1 and TRBJ2-5, is KAGVTQTPRYLIKTRGQQVTLSCSPISGHRSVSWYQQTPGQGLQFLFEYFSETQRNKGNFPGRFSGRQFSNSRSEMNVSTLELGDSALYLCASNTGSQETQYFGPGTRLLVL.

J is TRBJ1-1 and V is TRBV14, with D unclear. The V and J ends lost 4 bases and 8 bases respectively, with 20 bases between them. CDR1 and CDR2 (germline): SGHDN, FVKESK. CDR3 length: 15 residues. This CDR3 is CASSPRLRPGGEAFF. The CDR3 nucleotides are TGTGCCAGCAGCCCCCGGTTGCGGCCTGGCGGCGAAGCTTTCTTT.

The gene calls are TRBV7-2 and TRBJ1-5; no clear D gene. Germline V gene data show CDR1 as SGHTA and CDR2 as FQGNSA. The CDR3 consists of 14 residues. V was shortened by 1 base and J by 6 bases, with 10 bases between the two germline ends. The CDR3 coding sequence is TGTGCCAGCAGCTTAGGGGCGGGAACTCAGCCCCAGCATTTT. Encoded protein: CASSLGAGTQPQHF.

This clone has just one count. V usage is TRBV7-2 and J usage is TRBJ1-6; no clear D. The germline CDR1 and CDR2 sequences are SGHTA and FQGNSA. The germline V and J ends were trimmed by 1 base and 12 bases, with 10 bases remaining between them. The CDR3 is 13 amino acids. Written as DNA, the CDR3 is TGTGCCAGCAGCTTAGGGACCCGGGAACCCCTCCACTTT. Its translation is CASSLGTREPLHF.

The V gene is TRBV5-1, the J gene TRBJ1-4, with 9 bases that match TRBD1. The CDR3 contains 14 residues. Germline lookup yields CDR1 SGHRS and CDR2 YFSETQ. V lost 4 bases and J lost 7; bases outside the gene matches: 5. The CDR3 nucleotides read TGCGCCAGCAGCCGCGGACAGGGGAGTGAAAAACTGTTTTTT. This gives the protein CASSRGQGSEKLFF.

This chain connects TRBV21-1 to TRBJ1-2. TRBV21-1 is deemed a pseudogene. The CDR3 totals 11 residues. CDR3 protein: CASKRNYGYTF. The CDR3 region has the DNA TGTGCCAGCAAACGCAACTATGGCTACACCTTC.

The rearrangement links TRBV2 to TRBJ1-1; D not certain. Trimming pared 6 bases from V and 0 bases from J, leaving 14 bases between. From germline, CDR1 is SNHLY and CDR2 FYNNEI. CDR3 length equals 15 residues. Here the CDR3 reads CASRVDKGMNTEAFF. The CDR3 bases are TGTGCCAGCAGAGTAGATAAGGGAATGAACACTGAAGCTTTCTTT. The full variable domain, rest sourced from reference TRBV2 and TRBJ1-1, is EPEVTQTPSHQVTQMGQEVILRCVPISNHLYFYWYRQILGQKVEFLVSFYNNEISEKSEIFDDQFSVERPDGSNFTLKIRSTKLEDSAMYFCASRVDKGMNTEAFFGQGTRLTVV.

The rearrangement joins TRBV7-2 to TRBJ2-3, with unresolved D. Between the trimmed V and J ends, which lost 4 bases and 3 bases, there was a span of 14 bases. Per the germline V gene, CDR1 is SGHTA and CDR2 is FQGNSA. The CDR3 has 15 residues. CDR3 region: CASSSNSLQTDTQYF. Written as DNA, the CDR3 is TGTGCCAGCAGCTCCAACAGTTTGCAAACAGATACGCAGTATTTT.

The genes are TRBV5-6 and TRBJ1-3; possibly TRBD1 for D (5 bases). Trimming shortened V by 1 base and J by 2 bases, and 10 bases separated the two germline ends. This CDR3 is 15 amino acids long. Germline loops: CDR1 SGHDT, CDR2 YYEEEE. The CDR3 coding sequence is TGTGCCAGCAGCTTGAGGCCAGGGCCTGGAAACACCATATATTTT. Translated: CASSLRPGPGNTIYF. Complete variable domain (other parts from reference TRBV5-6 and TRBJ1-3): DAGVTQSPTHLIKTRGQQVTLRCSPKSGHDTVSWYQQALGQGPQFIFQYYEEEERQRGNFPDRFSGHQFPNYSSELNVNALLLGDSALYLCASSLRPGPGNTIYFGEGSWLTVV.

V is TRBV19 and J is TRBJ2-1; D unresolved. Trimming removed 5 bases at V and 2 bases at J, with 16 bases between. The CDR3 sequence is 16 residues long. Germline CDR1 is LNHDA and CDR2 is SQIVND (reference sequence). CDR3 DNA sequence: TGTGCCAGTAGTCTGGAGCAAAATTTGGCCTACAATGAGCAGTTCTTC. Residues: CASSLEQNLAYNEQFF.

V usage is TRBV15 and J usage is TRBJ2-1; 8 bases map to TRBD2. The CDR3 sequence is 16 residues long. Germline V gives CDR1 LNHNV, CDR2 YYDKDF (reference sequence). V dropped 6 bases and J dropped 6; count of bases not matched to a gene: 13. The DNA of the CDR3 is TGTGCCACCAGAACTTCCCTTAGCGGGGTAATCAATGAGCAGTTCTTC. Translated, it gives CATRTSLSGVINEQFF.

The chain has TRBV7-9 and TRBJ2-1; 7 bases map to TRBD2. The CDR3 contains 13 residues. Germline CDR1 is SEHNR and CDR2 is FQNEAQ (reference sequence). The ends lost 5 bases at V and 7 bases at J; junction bases unmatched: 5. In nucleotides, the CDR3 is TGTGCCAGCAGCCAAGCCGGGGGGAATGAGCAGTTCTTC. This encodes CASSQAGGNEQFF.

The rearrangement uses TRBV10-3 and TRBJ2-3; 7 bases align to TRBD2. Germline V gene data show CDR1 as ENHRY and CDR2 as SYGVKD. V was pared by 6 bases and J by 1 base, with 4 bases of the junction left unmatched. CDR3 length equals 14 residues. CDR3 sequence reads: CAIRASGGTDTQYF. CDR3 DNA: TGTGCCATCAGGGCTAGCGGAGGCACAGATACGCAGTATTTT.

As concerns this clone: Germline and junction disagree at one end, which may indicate a read error. The chain uses TRBV7-7 and TRBJ1-1; no definite D call. The CDR3 sequence is 13 residues long. CDR1 and CDR2 from the germline V gene are SSHAT and FNYEAQ (reference sequence). In DNA, the CDR3 is TGTGCTAGCAGCTTAGCCCAGAGCACTGAAGCTTTCTTT. The encoded protein is CASSLAQSTEAFF.

The gene calls are TRBV4-2 and TRBJ1-1; D not certain. V lost 3 bases to trimming and J lost 5 bases, with 16 bases between them. From germline, CDR1 is LGHNA and CDR2 YNFKEQ. The CDR3 runs 15 residues. The CDR3 reads CASSHGTGLGTEAFF. CDR3 sequence (DNA): TGTGCCAGCAGCCACGGTACTGGCCTAGGGACTGAAGCTTTCTTT.

The V and J genes are TRBV19 and TRBJ2-2; D is uncertain. The CDR3 is made up of 14 amino acids. Per germline, CDR1 LNHDA and CDR2 SQIVND (reference sequence). V was clipped by 6 bases and J by 2 bases, with 10 bases between them. The CDR3 DNA reads TGTGCCAGTAGAAGGACGGTAAACACCGGGGAGCTGTTTTTT. It codes for CASRRTVNTGELFF.

This rearrangement joins TRBV4-1 to TRBJ2-5; D is possibly TRBD2 (5 bases). V was pared by 2 bases and J by 5 bases, with 9 bases between. Germline V gene data show CDR1 as MGHRA and CDR2 as YSYEKL. The CDR3 length is 13 residues. CDR3 protein: CASSQWRGETQYF. The CDR3 nucleotides read TGCGCCAGCAGCCAATGGAGAGGGGAGACCCAGTACTTC.

The gene calls are TRBV30 and TRBJ1-5, with 12 bases identical to TRBD1. The CDR3 runs 18 residues. The ends lost 3 bases at V and 0 bases at J; junction bases unmatched: 9. Germline lookup yields CDR1 GTSNPN and CDR2 SVGIG (reference sequence). The CDR3 bases are TGTGCCTGGAGCGATGGGACAGGGGGCTTAACTAGCAATCAGCCCCAGCATTTT. As protein: CAWSDGTGGLTSNQPQHF. The full variable domain, in which reference TRBV30 and TRBJ1-5 provide the parts outside the CDR3, is SQTIHQWPATLVQPVGSPLSLECTVEGTSNPNLYWYRQAAGRGLQLLFYSVGIGQISSEVPQNLSASRPQDRQFILSSKKLLLSDSGFYLCAWSDGTGGLTSNQPQHFGDGTRLSIL.

Here the CDR3 reads CASSEGWANEKLFF. Written as DNA, the CDR3 is TGTGCCAGCAGTGAAGGGTGGGCTAATGAAAAACTGTTTTTT. The J gene is TRBJ1-4, the V gene TRBV6-1; D is undetermined. Germline assignment: CDR1 MNHNS and CDR2 SASEGT. This CDR3 has 14 residues. V gave up 1 base and J gave up 3 bases, with 6 bases separating them.

This rearrangement joins TRBV6-1 to TRBJ2-7; no reliable D call. The CDR3 consists of 14 residues. Germline assignment: CDR1 MNHNS and CDR2 SASEGT. Trimming shortened V by 8 bases and J by 4 bases, and 18 bases separated the two germline ends. CDR3 in amino acids: CASLFSVGLYEQYF. In DNA form, the CDR3 reads TGTGCCAGCCTATTCTCGGTAGGGTTGTACGAGCAGTACTTC.